A selection of T cell receptor beta chains follows, all from one sample in a study of PD-1 blockade in classical Hodgkin lymphoma. The repertoire was sequenced with immunoSEQ multiplex PCR; TCRdb's copy has only in-frame clones and lacks some. The sample includes roughly 30,000 clones, around 89% of them seen just once. Sequencing was performed on CD4+ T cells from blood. The receptors here all came from a human donor with classical Hodgkin lymphoma. CDR3s include the opening cysteine and the closing phenylalanine or tryptophan. D genes are given only for firm matches. Clone sizes are given selectively: once, few, many, or a class where the clone is expanded.

clone_size,v_call,d_call,j_call,cdr3_nt,cdr3_aa
.,TRBV28,.,TRBJ2-4,TGTGCCAGCAGTTTCACCTTACCGGGTATTATAGCCAAAAACATTCAGTACTTC,CASSFTLPGIIAKNIQYF
few,TRBV7-2,.,TRBJ1-2,TGTGCCAGCAGCTTAAACGGATACTATGGCTACACCTTC,CASSLNGYYGYTF
.,TRBV19,.,TRBJ2-3,TGTGCCAGTAGTACCCCAAGGAGGTACACAGATACGCAGTATTTT,CASSTPRRYTDTQYF
once,TRBV29-1,TRBD2,TRBJ2-3,TGCAGCGTTACGGTGGGAGGGACAGATACGCAGTATTTT,CSVTVGGTDTQYF
.,TRBV18,TRBD1,TRBJ1-2,TGTGCCAGCTCACCGGACAGGGCCAACTATGGCTACACCTTC,CASSPDRANYGYTF
.,TRBV21-1,.,TRBJ1-2,TGTGCCAGCAGCAAAGCGGAGAGGTACAACTATGGCTACACCTTC,CASSKAERYNYGYTF
.,TRBV5-1,.,TRBJ1-1,TGCGCCAGCAGCTTGGGACAGATTAACACTGAAGCTTTCTTT,CASSLGQINTEAFF
.,TRBV18,.,TRBJ2-7,TGTGCCAGCTCACCTGGACAACAGGGTGTCAGCGAGCAGTACTTC,CASSPGQQGVSEQYF
.,TRBV4-1,TRBD2,TRBJ2-7,TGCGCCAGCAGCCAGGGATTCCTAGCGGACGAGCAGTACTTC,CASSQGFLADEQYF
.,TRBV5-8,.,TRBJ2-2,TGTGCCAGCAACGCGGGGTGGGGGCCGAGCACCGGGGAGCTGTTTTTT,CASNAGWGPSTGELFF
.,TRBV5-1,TRBD1,TRBJ1-1,TGCGCCAGCAGTCAGGGGGGGAACACTGAAGCTTTCTTT,CASSQGGNTEAFF
once,TRBV29-1,.,TRBJ2-7,TGCAGCGTTGAAGAGCAGGGGGGCTACGAGCAGTACTTC,CSVEEQGGYEQYF
.,TRBV29-1,TRBD1,TRBJ1-2,TGCAGCATCCGGGACAGGGGGCCCTATGGCTACACCTTC,CSIRDRGPYGYTF
.,TRBV5-1,.,TRBJ2-7,TGCGCCAGCAGCTTGTACTACGAGCAGTACTTC,CASSLYYEQYF
.,TRBV2,.,TRBJ1-3,TGTGCCACCCGCGGACCTGGAAACACCATATATTTT,CATRGPGNTIYF
.,TRBV11-2,.,TRBJ2-4,TGTGCCAGCAGCCCAGGTTTCGAGTTAGCCAAAAACATTCAGTACTTC,CASSPGFELAKNIQYF
.,TRBV5-6,.,TRBJ2-2,TGTGCCAGCAGCTTGGCACAGACAAACACCGGGGAGCTGTTTTTT,CASSLAQTNTGELFF
.,TRBV6-5,TRBD2,TRBJ2-5,TGTGCCAGCAGACCCCTAGCGGGTGAAGAGACCCAGTACTTC,CASRPLAGEETQYF
few,TRBV30,.,TRBJ1-1,TGTGCCTGGAGTCATAACACTGAAGCTTTCTTT,CAWSHNTEAFF
.,TRBV4-1,.,TRBJ1-1,TGCGCCAGCAGCCAACCACAACGGACTGCCGGACGGCCGAACACTGAAGCTTTCTTT,CASSQPQRTAGRPNTEAFF
.,TRBV19,.,TRBJ2-5,TGTGCCAGTAGTAGGACAGTCCAAGAGACCCAGTACTTC,CASSRTVQETQYF
.,TRBV28,.,TRBJ1-5,TGTGCCAGCACCGTCAACTTCAATCAGCCCCAGCATTTT,CASTVNFNQPQHF